This T cell receptor (beta chain) was found in a study of neurological immune-mediated disorders. This clonotype has a count of ten or more. TCRdb re-derived calls from the 5' RACE reads in MiXCR, one entry per CDR3 protein. Among around 61,000 distinct CDR3 sequences listed, approximately 5.3% were seen once. V lost 6 bases, J lost 4 bases, and 13 bases stayed unmatched. CDR3 length: 15 residues. The germline V gene encodes CDR1 DFQATT and CDR2 SNEGSKA (reference sequence). The source material was PBMCs. This sequence was found in a human donor with multiple sclerosis. The donor label of this sample is uncertain. The genes are TRBV20-1 and TRBJ2-3, with TRBD2 matching over 7 bases. CDR3 sequence (DNA): TGCAGTGCCCCCTTCGCGGGTGCGGGGGCAGATACGCAGTATTTT. Translated: CSAPFAGAGADTQYF.